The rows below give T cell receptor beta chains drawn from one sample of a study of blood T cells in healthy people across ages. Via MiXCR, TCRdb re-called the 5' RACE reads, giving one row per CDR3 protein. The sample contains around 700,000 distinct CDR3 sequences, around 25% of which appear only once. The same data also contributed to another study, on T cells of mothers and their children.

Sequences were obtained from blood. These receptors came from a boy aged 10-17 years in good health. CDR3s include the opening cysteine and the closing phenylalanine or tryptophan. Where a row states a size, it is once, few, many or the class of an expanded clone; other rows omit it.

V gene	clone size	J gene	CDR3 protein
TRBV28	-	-	CASSSTYSGFTNEQFF
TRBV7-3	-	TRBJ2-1	CASSPDPEYGAYNEQFF
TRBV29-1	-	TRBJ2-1	CSVGDSYNEQFF
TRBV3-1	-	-	CASSPTSGRFLGEQFF
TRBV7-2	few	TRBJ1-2	CASSLAKGARYGYTF
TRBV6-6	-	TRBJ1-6	CASSDAAVNSPLHF
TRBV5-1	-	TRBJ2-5	CASSVDAPGTQYF
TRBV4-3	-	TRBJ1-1	CASSPGHGPTEAFF
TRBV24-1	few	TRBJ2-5	CATSDRGTEQETQYF
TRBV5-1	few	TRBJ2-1	CASSSQGLANEQFF
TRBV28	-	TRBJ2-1	CASSSGGRWTSGRRTYNEQFF
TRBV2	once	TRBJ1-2	CASSPPGGSNYGYTF
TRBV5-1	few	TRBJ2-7	CASSLSGASFYEQYF
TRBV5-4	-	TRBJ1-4	CASSLDISTNEKLFF
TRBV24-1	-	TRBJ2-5	CATSDPGQGAGGLETQYF
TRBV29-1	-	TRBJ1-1	CSVGARNTEAFF
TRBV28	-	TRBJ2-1	CASIRQGVGAYNEQFF
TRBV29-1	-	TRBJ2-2	CSASRGQTNTGELFF
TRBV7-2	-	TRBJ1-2	CASSRQEEFPYGYTF
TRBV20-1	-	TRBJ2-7	CSARPLTRDEPYEQYF
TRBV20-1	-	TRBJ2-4	CSARILAGVKNIQYF
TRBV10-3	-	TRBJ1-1	CAMYREGTEAFF
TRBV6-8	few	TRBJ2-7	CASDRRASESYEQYF
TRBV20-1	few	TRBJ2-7	CSARDRQGSYEQYF
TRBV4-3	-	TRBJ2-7	CASSQVAGDPYEQYF
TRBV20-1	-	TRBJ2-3	CSARGLYTDTQYF
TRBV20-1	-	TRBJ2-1	CSAIQPLAINNEQFF
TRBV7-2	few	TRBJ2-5	CASSLAASEIQETQYF
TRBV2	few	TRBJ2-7	CASFPAGSHEQYF
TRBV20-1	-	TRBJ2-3	CSARDPWVAAIPDTQYF
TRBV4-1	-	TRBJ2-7	CASSQLDVPYEQYF
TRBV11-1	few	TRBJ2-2	CASSRDRSSGELFF
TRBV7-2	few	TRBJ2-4	CASSSYSRGNIQYF
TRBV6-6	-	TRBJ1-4	CASTGSVEKLFF
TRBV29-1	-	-	CSCGPRQSPYEQYF
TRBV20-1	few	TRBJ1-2	CSARGIYGYTF
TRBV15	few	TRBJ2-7	CATSRDATTSGPSYEQYF
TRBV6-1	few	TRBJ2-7	CASSGWEVSYEQYF
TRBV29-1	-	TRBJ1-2	CSVEDPGQGGYGYTF
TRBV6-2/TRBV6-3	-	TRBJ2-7	CASSYAETYEQYF
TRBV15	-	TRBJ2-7	CATSSTGTGFYEQYF
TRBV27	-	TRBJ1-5	CASSVGTGVPQPQHF
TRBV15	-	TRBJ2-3	CATSGGQGYTDTQYF
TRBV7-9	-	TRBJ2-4	CASSEGIGDQYF
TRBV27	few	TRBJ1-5	CASSLGPPEGNQPQHF
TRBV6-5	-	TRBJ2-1	CASSYSQGGLAGFDNEQFF
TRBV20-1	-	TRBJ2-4	CSAREFGINIQYF
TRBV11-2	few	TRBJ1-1	CASSFWKEPNTEAFF
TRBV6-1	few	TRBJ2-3	CASSVRAGEDKDTQYF
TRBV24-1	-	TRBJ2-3	CATSEGSDTQYF
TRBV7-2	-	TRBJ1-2	CASSLDRGLYGYTF
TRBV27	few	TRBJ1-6	CASSLGGGTSPLHF
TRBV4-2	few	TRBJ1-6	CASSRKTGDSPLHF